These 32 T cell receptor beta chains share one sample of origin, sequenced in a study of OX40 agonist ivuxolimab in advanced cancers. Clones were sequenced by immunoSEQ multiplex PCR, and TCRdb holds only the in-frame ones, with some missing. Of some 50,000 clones in the sample, 83% were seen once. The source was CD4+ or CD8+ T cells sorted from blood, collected in a trial of the OX40 agonist ivuxolimab. The receptors were sampled from an adult with an advanced solid tumor such as melanoma, head and neck, liver or kidney cancer.

This clone has a handful of counts. The rearrangement uses TRBV5-1 and TRBJ2-3; D could derive from TRBD1 or TRBD2 (5 bases each). This CDR3 has 16 residues. Trimming took 0 bases from V and 2 from J, leaving 13 bases between them. Per germline, CDR1 SGHRS and CDR2 YFSETQ. CDR3 amino acids: CASSLGGWQPTDTQYF. The CDR3 DNA reads TGCGCCAGCAGCTTGGGGGGGTGGCAACCCACAGATACGCAGTATTTT.

The chain combines TRBV19 with TRBJ2-4, with 7 positions matching TRBD1. Germline CDR1 reads LNHDA; CDR2 reads SQIVND (reference sequence). The V gene end was trimmed by 5 bases and the J gene end by 4 bases; junction bases not matched to a gene: 5. The CDR3 runs 14 residues. CDR3 region: CASSAPGQKNIQYF. In nucleotides, the CDR3 is TGTGCCAGTAGTGCACCGGGACAGAAAAACATTCAGTACTTC.

The chain carries TRBV7-3 and TRBJ1-6, with 8 bases lining up with TRBD1. Germline-derived CDR1 and CDR2 are SGHTA and FQGTGA. CDR3 length equals 19 residues. The V segment lost 7 bases and the J segment 0 bases; nucleotides outside the gene matches: 14. CDR3 nucleotide sequence: TGTGCCAGCACCGACCCCGACTGGACAGGGAGCTCCTATAATTCACCCCTCCACTTT. Its protein product is CASTDPDWTGSSYNSPLHF.

This chain joins TRBV18 and TRBJ2-3; D is possibly TRBD2 (5 bases). The CDR3 sequence is 16 residues long. Germline CDR1 and CDR2: KGHSH and LQKENI. V was shortened by 4 bases and J by 0 bases, with 14 bases between the two germline ends. In DNA form, the CDR3 reads TGTGCCAGCTCACTTTCGGGATCTCGGAGCACAGATACGCAGTATTTT. This gives the protein CASSLSGSRSTDTQYF.

The rearrangement uses TRBV28 and TRBJ1-1, with a tentative D call TRBD1 (5 bases). There are 15 residues in the CDR3. Germline CDR1 MDHEN, CDR2 SYDVKM. With 5 bases removed from V and 4 bases from J, the gap between germline ends came to 17 bases. The CDR3 region has the DNA TGTGCCAGCAGTCCACATAGCGGGGGGAGCACTGAAGCTTTCTTT. Its translation: CASSPHSGGSTEAFF.

The genes are TRBV19 and TRBJ2-7; no reliable D call. Germline V lookup: CDR1 LNHDA, CDR2 SQIVND (reference sequence). V shed 4 bases and J shed 3 bases, with 13 bases lying between them. The CDR3 is 14 amino acids. The CDR3 region is CASSTRVGDYEQYF. CDR3 DNA sequence: TGTGCCAGTAGTACCCGCGTTGGGGACTACGAGCAGTACTTC.

The rearrangement uses TRBV30 and TRBJ1-2; D gene unclear. Per the germline V gene, CDR1 is GTSNPN and CDR2 is SVGIG (reference sequence). Trimming shortened V by 3 bases and J by 8 bases, and 13 bases separated the two germline ends. This CDR3 has 12 amino acids. The CDR3 nucleotides are TGTGCCTGGAGAACGCTGGGTTCGGGCTACACCTTC. It codes for CAWRTLGSGYTF.

The chain recombines TRBV6-1 with TRBJ1-2; D call uncertain. V dropped 3 bases and J dropped 6 bases, with 8 bases sitting between them. The CDR3 runs 12 residues. Germline loops: CDR1 MNHNS, CDR2 SASEGT. CDR3 nucleotides: TGTGCCAGCAGTGATGGCGGGGATGGCTACACCTTC. Translating gives CASSDGGDGYTF.

For the CDR3, the DNA is TGTGCCACCTCACAACCCCGGGACATCAATTCACCCCTCCACTTT. It translates to CATSQPRDINSPLHF. The chain has TRBV19 and TRBJ1-6, with a possible D match to TRBD1 (6 bases). This CDR3 has 15 amino acids. With 10 bases removed from V and 7 bases from J, the gap between germline ends came to 20 bases. Germline CDR1 is LNHDA and CDR2 is SQIVND (reference sequence). Full variable domain (outside the CDR3, taken from reference TRBV19 and TRBJ1-6): DGGITQSPKYLFRKEGQNVTLSCEQNLNHDAMYWYRQDPGQGLRLIYYSQIVNDFQKGDIAEGYSVSREKKESFPLTVTSAQKNPTAFYLCATSQPRDINSPLHFGNGTRLTVT.

Details on this clone: The sample carries other DNA sequences with the same CDR3. The V call is TRBV6-5, the J call TRBJ1-4, with 7 positions matching TRBD1. The CDR3 runs 14 residues. V was pared by 6 bases and J by 5 bases, with 6 bases of the junction left unmatched. The germline CDR1 and CDR2 sequences are MNHEY and SVGAGI. The CDR3 spells CASRRQGRNEKLFF. DNA of the CDR3: TGTGCCAGCAGGCGACAGGGTAGGAATGAAAAACTGTTTTTT.

This clone was counted between two and nine times. This chain joins TRBV19 and TRBJ2-3, with D perhaps TRBD1 (5 bases). The CDR3 is made up of 16 amino acids. Trimming took off 7 bases at V and 6 bases at J, with 23 bases between the two ends. CDR1 is LNHDA, CDR2 SQIVND, per germline (reference sequence). CDR3 sequence reads: CASTQNPRGGRDTQYF. The CDR3 region has the DNA TGTGCCAGTACGCAGAACCCTAGGGGTGGAAGGGATACGCAGTATTTT.

The rearrangement links TRBV5-1 to TRBJ1-1; D is ambiguous. The CDR3 is 14 amino acids. Trimming shortened V by 1 base and J by 1 base, and 8 bases separated the two germline ends. The germline CDR1 and CDR2 sequences are SGHRS and YFSETQ. CDR3 sequence reads: CASSLLVGNTEAFF. In DNA, the CDR3 is TGCGCCAGCAGCTTGTTGGTGGGGAACACTGAAGCTTTCTTT.

V gene TRBV28 combines with J gene TRBJ2-2; possible D gene TRBD1, 6 bases. The CDR3 runs 13 residues. CDR1 and CDR2 (germline): MDHEN, SYDVKM. V was shortened by 7 bases and J by 3 bases, with 9 bases between the two germline ends. The CDR3 DNA reads TGTGCCAGCAAATGGACAGACACCGGGGAGCTGTTTTTT. This translates into CASKWTDTGELFF. Combining the CDR3 with reference TRBV28 and TRBJ2-2 gives the whole variable domain DVKVTQSSRYLVKRTGEKVFLECVQDMDHENMFWYRQDPGLGLRLIYFSYDVKMKEKGDIPEGYSVSREKKERFSLILESASTNQTSMYLCASKWTDTGELFFGEGSRLTVL.

The genes are TRBV6-1 and TRBJ1-4; D remains unclear. The V and J ends lost 6 bases and 7 bases respectively, with 18 bases between them. This CDR3 has 15 residues. The V gene's germline CDR1 is MNHNS and CDR2 SASEGT. CDR3 sequence reads: CASSLHPPSGEKLFF. In nucleotides, the CDR3 is TGTGCCAGCAGCCTACATCCCCCCAGTGGTGAAAAACTGTTTTTT.

The chain employs TRBV2 and TRBJ1-5; D not resolved. V was trimmed by 8 bases and J by 0 bases, leaving 17 bases between them. CDR1 is SNHLY, CDR2 FYNNEI, per germline. CDR3 length equals 16 residues. DNA for the CDR3: TGTGCCAGCCGAAGTTGGGGAATCTATAGCAATCAGCCCCAGCATTTT. Its protein product is CASRSWGIYSNQPQHF.

V gene TRBV6-6 combines with J gene TRBJ1-1; unclear D gene. The CDR3 contains 14 residues. Trimming shortened V by 6 bases and J by 1 base, and 12 bases separated the two germline ends. Per germline, CDR1 MNHNY and CDR2 SVGAGI (reference sequence). The CDR3 loop is CASRTQGRNTEAFF. In nucleotides, the CDR3 is TGTGCCAGCAGAACCCAAGGTAGGAACACTGAAGCTTTCTTT.

This clone was recorded once. The CDR3: CASTEGATTEAFF. DNA for the CDR3: TGTGCCAGCACGGAGGGAGCAACAACTGAAGCTTTCTTT. J is TRBJ1-1 and V is TRBV28; D not certain. Germline CDR1 is MDHEN and CDR2 is SYDVKM. This CDR3 contains 13 residues. Deletions cut 7 bases from V and 5 bases from J, with 14 bases between.

CDR3 sequence (DNA): TGTGCCAGCAAGGTGGGACTAGGGGGTTACGAGCAGTACTTC. This codes for CASKVGLGGYEQYF. The chain is built from TRBV6-5 and TRBJ2-7, with 8 bases identical to TRBD2. The CDR3 has 14 residues. Germline loops: CDR1 MNHEY, CDR2 SVGAGI. V was pared by 7 bases and J by 4 bases, with 9 bases of the junction left unmatched.

This sequence joins TRBV30 and TRBJ2-7, with unresolved D. The CDR3 runs to 12 residues. Germline V gene sequence: CDR1 GTSNPN, CDR2 SVGIG (reference sequence). Trimming removed 1 base from V and 3 bases from J, with 7 bases in between. The CDR3 coding sequence is TGTGCCTGGAGTGCCAGGTACTACGAGCAGTACTTC. Translation: CAWSARYYEQYF.

This sequence joins TRBV5-1 and TRBJ2-3; D gene unclear. This CDR3 is 14 amino acids long. Germline CDR1 and CDR2: SGHRS and YFSETQ. V lost 3 bases to trimming and J lost 2 bases, with 10 bases between them. The DNA for the CDR3 is TGCGCCAGCAGCTCTCGCGGTATCACAGATACGCAGTATTTT. Amino acid sequence: CASSSRGITDTQYF.

J is TRBJ1-3 and V is TRBV2, with D possibly being TRBD1 (5 bases). The ends were cut back, 7 bases at V and 0 bases at J, with 10 bases in the middle. The CDR3 is 14 amino acids. In germline, CDR1 is SNHLY, CDR2 FYNNEI. The CDR3 spells CASTQRGSGNTIYF. For the CDR3, the DNA is TGTGCCAGCACACAGAGGGGCTCTGGAAACACCATATATTTT.

This chain links TRBV19 with TRBJ2-1, with D perhaps matching TRBD1 or TRBD2 (6 bases each). Trimming shortened V by 7 bases and J by 4 bases, and 26 bases separated the two germline ends. This CDR3 has 18 amino acids. Germline lookup yields CDR1 LNHDA and CDR2 SQIVND (reference sequence). The CDR3 region has the DNA TGTGCCAGTACTCCTCAAGGGGGTGACCAGCGGGCGTACAATGAGCAGTTCTTC. Amino acid sequence: CASTPQGGDQRAYNEQFF.

The V and J genes are TRBV5-1 and TRBJ2-7; no definite D call. V was shortened by 4 bases and J by 4 bases, with 18 bases between the two germline ends. Germline V lookup: CDR1 SGHRS, CDR2 YFSETQ. This CDR3 has 15 residues. Here the CDR3 DNA reads TGCGCCAGCAGCCCCCGGCCGGATGGGTCGTACGAGCAGTACTTC. Translated, it gives CASSPRPDGSYEQYF.

The chain is built from TRBV6-5 and TRBJ1-2, with D uncertain. Germline CDR1 is MNHEY and CDR2 is SVGAGI. This CDR3 is 13 amino acids long. Trimming took 7 bases from V and 8 from J, leaving 17 bases between them. For the CDR3, the DNA is TGTGCCAGCATTAAAGACGGGTCCTCCGGCTACACCTTC. It encodes CASIKDGSSGYTF.

This rearrangement joins TRBV27 to TRBJ1-5, with D hard to call. Germline CDR1 is MNHEY and CDR2 is SMNVEV (reference sequence). V lost 3 bases and J lost 4, with 7 bases in between. The CDR3 has 13 amino acids. The CDR3 DNA is TGTGCCAGCAGTTTGGCTAGAAATCAGCCCCAGCATTTT. Translated, it gives CASSLARNQPQHF.

This sequence joins TRBV6-1 and TRBJ2-1; TRBD2 matches 10 bases. The CDR3 spans 15 residues. The trim removed 4 bases at V and 8 bases at J, leaving 8 bases unmatched. The germline CDR1 and CDR2 sequences are MNHNS and SASEGT. CDR3 DNA: TGTGCCAGCAGTGGGGGGGGAGCGGGAGGGGATGAGCAGTTCTTC. This codes for CASSGGGAGGDEQFF.

This chain joins TRBV30 and TRBJ2-1; tentatively, D is TRBD2 (5 bases). Germline CDR1 and CDR2: GTSNPN and SVGIG (reference sequence). Deletions cut 0 bases from V and 4 bases from J, with 16 bases between. The CDR3 is 16 residues long. In DNA form, the CDR3 reads TGTGCCTGGAGTGTACCCGAGCGGCGTTTTTACAATGAGCAGTTCTTC. Translated: CAWSVPERRFYNEQFF.

V is TRBV11-1 and J is TRBJ2-2; TRBD2 aligns across 12 bases. Germline CDR1 and CDR2: SGHAT and FQDESV (reference sequence). The CDR3 loop spans 16 amino acids. V lost 0 bases to trimming and J lost 6 bases; unmatched junction nucleotides: 2. The DNA of the CDR3 is TGTGCCAGCAGCTTAGCGTCTAGCGGGAGGGCCGGGGAGCTGTTTTTT. Protein: CASSLASSGRAGELFF.

The rearrangement uses TRBV7-9 and TRBJ1-2, with D hard to call. The V end lost 6 bases, the J end lost 3 bases, and 20 bases lay between the germline ends. CDR1 and CDR2 (germline): SEHNR, FQNEAQ (reference sequence). The CDR3 has 16 residues. The CDR3 region is CASSLGGQASDYGYTF. The CDR3 region has the DNA TGTGCCAGCAGTCTGGGAGGTCAGGCCTCTGACTATGGCTACACCTTC.

This clone has a single count. The chain uses TRBV20-1 and TRBJ2-7; D ambiguous. This CDR3 comprises 11 residues. In germline, CDR1 is DFQATT, CDR2 SNEGSKA (reference sequence). V lost 6 bases and J 7 bases, leaving 13 bases between the germline ends. CDR3 bases: TGCAGTGCCCGTCTTGCTCGGGAGCAGTACTTC. Amino acids: CSARLAREQYF.

The chain joins TRBV19 to TRBJ1-1; D uncertain. CDR3 size: 15 residues. Trimming left V 3 bases short and J 4 bases short, with 15 bases between. Per the germline V gene, CDR1 is LNHDA and CDR2 is SQIVND (reference sequence). Here the CDR3 reads CASSIGVGSATEAFF. The CDR3 DNA sequence: TGTGCCAGTAGTATCGGTGTAGGGTCGGCCACTGAAGCTTTCTTT.

V and J are TRBV19 and TRBJ2-5; D gene uncertain. V lost 3 bases, J lost 0 bases, and 2 bases lay in between. Germline V gene data show CDR1 as LNHDA and CDR2 as SQIVND (reference sequence). The CDR3 covers 12 residues. The CDR3 sequence is CASSMYQETQYF. The CDR3 DNA sequence: TGTGCCAGTAGTATGTACCAAGAGACCCAGTACTTC.